Listed below are T cell receptor beta chains from one sample, sequenced in a study of pediatric ulcerative colitis. Profiled with immunoSEQ multiplex PCR; TCRdb holds only in-frame clones, not every one. This sample yields 17,000 or so clones, of which approximately 69% are seen a single time; 3.4% belongs to the top ten. The sample comprised gut tissue. All receptors come from a girl aged 10 to 17 with moderate ulcerative colitis. Each CDR3 is given with its conserved first and last residue. A D gene is named only where the DNA matches it firmly. The size entry is marked missing in some rows and otherwise reads once, few, many or a size class.

v_call	clone_size	d_call	j_call	cdr3_aa	cdr3_nt
TRBV4-1	few	-	TRBJ1-4	CASSRDMGATNEKLFF	TGCGCCAGCAGCCGGGACATGGGGGCAACTAATGAAAAACTGTTTTTT
TRBV7-3	-	TRBD1	TRBJ1-1	CASSLTTGGTEAFF	TGTGCCAGCAGCTTAACAACAGGGGGCACTGAAGCTTTCTTT
TRBV5-8	few	-	TRBJ1-2	CASSLVGAPGGYTF	TGTGCCAGCAGCTTGGTGGGGGCCCCGGGTGGCTACACCTTC
TRBV5-1	-	-	TRBJ2-3	CASRQGATDTQYF	TGCGCCAGCCGGCAGGGAGCCACAGATACGCAGTATTTT
TRBV6-4	-	-	TRBJ1-1	CASSDQTQFRQESENTEAFF	TGTGCCAGCAGTGATCAAACCCAATTTCGGCAGGAGTCAGAGAACACTGAAGCTTTCTTT
TRBV2	-	-	TRBJ2-2	CASRFRETGELFF	TGTGCCAGCAGGTTCAGAGAGACCGGGGAGCTGTTTTTT
TRBV19	once	TRBD2	TRBJ2-3	CASSRTSGGPDTQYF	TGTGCCAGTAGTAGGACTAGCGGGGGGCCAGATACGCAGTATTTT
TRBV4-2	-	-	TRBJ1-6	CASSHSNSPLHF	TGTGCCAGCAGCCATTCCAATTCACCCCTCCACTTT
TRBV20-1	once	-	TRBJ2-7	CSASREWEQYF	TGCAGTGCTAGCCGGGAGTGGGAGCAGTACTTC
TRBV27	few	-	TRBJ2-7	CASSLSISPGYGQYF	TGTGCCAGCAGTTTATCGATATCGCCCGGGTATGGGCAGTACTTC
TRBV5-1	-	TRBD1	TRBJ2-1	CASSPGWISGQYNEQFF	TGCGCCAGCAGCCCAGGGTGGATCTCGGGACAGTACAATGAGCAGTTCTTC
TRBV5-1	-	TRBD1	TRBJ2-2	CASSQRQGDTGELFF	TGCGCCAGCAGCCAAAGACAGGGGGACACCGGGGAGCTGTTTTTT
TRBV18	few	-	TRBJ1-2	CASSPGAYGYTF	TGTGCCAGCTCACCAGGGGCCTATGGCTACACCTTC
TRBV7-8	-	TRBD1	TRBJ1-2	CASSFETGVGGYTF	TGTGCCAGCAGCTTTGAGACAGGGGTCGGTGGCTACACCTTC
TRBV30	-	TRBD1	TRBJ1-2	CAWSVPGQAYYGYTF	TGTGCCTGGAGTGTACCCGGACAGGCGTACTATGGCTACACCTTC
TRBV21-1	few	-	TRBJ1-1	CASSRRRVKLSAFF	TGTGCCAGCAGCAGGCGCAGGGTGAAGTTGAGTGCTTTCTTT
TRBV18	few	TRBD2	TRBJ2-7	CASRRGLEGYEQYF	TGTGCCAGCCGACGGGGACTAGAAGGCTACGAGCAGTACTTC
TRBV10-3	-	TRBD1	TRBJ2-3	CAINPTGGGTDTQYF	TGTGCCATCAACCCGACAGGGGGAGGCACAGATACGCAGTATTTT
TRBV15	-	TRBD1	TRBJ1-1	CATSSRRPGQGLNTEAFF	TGTGCCACCAGCAGCCGAAGACCGGGACAGGGTTTGAACACTGAAGCTTTCTTT
TRBV7-3	-	TRBD1	TRBJ2-2	CASTLDRAGTGELFF	TGTGCCAGCACCCTGGACAGGGCCGGCACCGGGGAGCTGTTTTTT
TRBV10-3	-	TRBD1	TRBJ2-1	CAISESSGGFSEQFF	TGTGCCATCAGTGAGTCCTCAGGGGGATTCAGTGAGCAGTTCTTC
TRBV27	-	-	TRBJ1-1	CASSFWGEGTEAFF	TGTGCCAGCAGTTTTTGGGGGGAGGGAACTGAAGCTTTCTTT
TRBV5-1	-	TRBD1	TRBJ1-4	CASSKDPGQGGEKLFF	TGCGCCAGCAGCAAAGATCCGGGACAGGGAGGGGAAAAACTGTTTTTT
TRBV5-1	-	-	TRBJ2-1	CASSLWWRGTADNEQFF	TGCGCCAGCAGCTTGTGGTGGAGGGGGACAGCCGACAATGAGCAGTTCTTC
TRBV5-1	few	-	TRBJ2-5	CASRPGSQETQYF	TGCGCCAGCAGGCCTGGGTCGCAAGAGACCCAGTACTTC
TRBV27	-	TRBD1	TRBJ2-7	CASSSQGVYEQYF	TGTGCCAGCAGTTCTCAGGGGGTCTACGAGCAGTACTTC
TRBV9	-	-	TRBJ2-5	CASSPQGSQETQYF	TGTGCCAGCAGCCCCCAGGGGTCCCAAGAGACCCAGTACTTC
TRBV11-2	few	-	TRBJ2-7	CASSLQAEQYF	TGTGCCAGCAGCTTACAAGCCGAGCAGTACTTC
TRBV6-5	few	-	TRBJ2-7	CASTKGREQYF	TGTGCCAGCACCAAAGGGAGGGAGCAGTACTTC
TRBV6-1	-	-	TRBJ1-1	CASSEYGGRTEAFF	TGTGCCAGCAGTGAATACGGGGGCCGCACTGAAGCTTTCTTT
TRBV7-7	few	TRBD2	TRBJ2-3	CASSVGTSGTDTQYF	TGTGCTAGCAGCGTGGGGACTAGCGGAACAGATACGCAGTATTTT
TRBV5-1	-	TRBD1	TRBJ2-3	CASSDRGTDTQYF	TGCGCCAGCAGCGACAGGGGGACAGATACGCAGTATTTT
TRBV19	once	-	TRBJ2-3	CASKFRGADTQYF	TGTGCCAGTAAATTCAGGGGGGCAGATACGCAGTATTTT
TRBV28	-	-	TRBJ2-7	CASSLFWPDTYEQYF	TGTGCCAGCAGTTTGTTTTGGCCCGACACCTACGAGCAGTACTTC
TRBV10-2	-	-	TRBJ2-7	CASRGQGAYEQYF	TGCGCCAGCAGGGGCCAAGGAGCCTACGAGCAGTACTTC
TRBV6-5	-	-	TRBJ2-1	CASSYSQRRSYNEQFF	TGTGCCAGCAGTTATTCACAGCGCCGCTCCTACAATGAGCAGTTCTTC
TRBV29-1	-	-	TRBJ1-2	CSVEGRGRSYGYTF	TGCAGCGTTGAGGGCCGGGGGAGATCCTATGGCTACACCTTC
TRBV7-8	-	-	TRBJ1-4	CASSRRDFNEKLFF	TGTGCCAGCAGCCGCCGGGACTTTAATGAAAAACTGTTTTTT
TRBV11-2	-	-	TRBJ1-3	CASSLDGTANTIYF	TGTGCCAGCAGCTTAGATGGCACGGCGAACACCATATATTTT
TRBV19	-	TRBD2	TRBJ2-5	CASSMSLAGVEETQYF	TGTGCCAGTAGTATGTCTCTAGCGGGAGTAGAAGAGACCCAGTACTTC
TRBV11-3	-	-	TRBJ2-2	CASSLRGTGELFF	TGTGCCAGCAGCTTACGGGGCACCGGGGAGCTGTTTTTT
TRBV5-1	-	TRBD1	TRBJ2-5	CASSLGLVGQGASETQYF	TGCGCCAGCAGCTTGGGTCTCGTAGGGCAGGGGGCTTCGGAGACCCAGTACTTC
TRBV5-1	-	-	TRBJ1-4	CASSLWTYGNEKLFF	TGCGCCAGCAGCCTATGGACATACGGTAATGAAAAACTGTTTTTT
TRBV30	-	-	TRBJ1-5	CAWSVRGVRNQPQHF	TGTGCCTGGAGTGTACGGGGGGTGCGCAATCAGCCCCAGCATTTT
TRBV27	-	TRBD1	TRBJ2-5	CASSSNRGAQFTQYF	TGTGCCAGCAGCTCTAACAGGGGGGCCCAATTTACCCAGTACTTC
TRBV25-1	-	-	TRBJ1-2	CASSVGGLTNYGYTF	TGTGCCAGCAGTGTGGGGGGCCTAACTAACTATGGCTACACCTTC
TRBV11-2	-	-	TRBJ1-2	CASSLDQRTVYGYTF	TGTGCCAGCAGCTTAGATCAGAGGACAGTCTATGGCTACACCTTC
TRBV5-1	once	-	TRBJ2-3	CASSLGVQRWDTQYF	TGCGCCAGCAGCTTGGGGGTGCAGAGGTGGGATACGCAGTATTTT
TRBV2	-	-	TRBJ2-7	CASSEYYEQYF	TGTGCCAGCAGTGAATACTACGAGCAGTACTTC
TRBV28	-	TRBD2	TRBJ2-1	CASSFWREVPYNEQFF	TGTGCCAGCAGTTTTTGGCGGGAGGTACCCTACAATGAGCAGTTCTTC
TRBV13	-	-	TRBJ2-2	CASSTQKGVAVNTGELFF	TGTGCCAGCAGCACCCAGAAAGGGGTAGCGGTAAACACCGGGGAGCTGTTTTTT
TRBV2	-	-	TRBJ1-2	CASSEFRGREGYTF	TGTGCCAGCAGTGAATTCCGGGGGCGCGAAGGCTACACCTTC
TRBV27	few	-	TRBJ1-2	CASSLVSAGSGYTF	TGTGCCAGCAGTTTAGTATCAGCGGGAAGCGGCTACACCTTC